The subject of this entry is one T cell receptor (beta chain). This sample was included in a study of T-cell memory formation after mild COVID-19. Constant-segment primers served in 5'RACE that generated TCR alpha and TCR beta cDNA libraries bearing sample barcodes and UMIs. TCRdb ran MiXCR on the 5' RACE reads and lists one entry per CDR3 protein. This table holds a few hundred thousand distinct CDR3 sequences, around a quarter found once. The CDR3 sequence is 12 residues long. V was cut by 2 bases and J by 4 bases, with 5 bases left in between. CDR1 is GTSNPN, CDR2 SVGIG, per germline (reference sequence).

Source material: PBMCs or a T cell subset sorted from them (not recorded which). The source of this sequence is an adult woman who had mild COVID-19 (a few samples of this study predate the infection). Cell type and time point are not known. The gene calls are TRBV30 and TRBJ2-2; D is unclear. The CDR3 protein is CAWSMGTGELFF. The CDR3 DNA reads TGTGCCTGGAGTATGGGCACCGGGGAGCTGTTTTTT.